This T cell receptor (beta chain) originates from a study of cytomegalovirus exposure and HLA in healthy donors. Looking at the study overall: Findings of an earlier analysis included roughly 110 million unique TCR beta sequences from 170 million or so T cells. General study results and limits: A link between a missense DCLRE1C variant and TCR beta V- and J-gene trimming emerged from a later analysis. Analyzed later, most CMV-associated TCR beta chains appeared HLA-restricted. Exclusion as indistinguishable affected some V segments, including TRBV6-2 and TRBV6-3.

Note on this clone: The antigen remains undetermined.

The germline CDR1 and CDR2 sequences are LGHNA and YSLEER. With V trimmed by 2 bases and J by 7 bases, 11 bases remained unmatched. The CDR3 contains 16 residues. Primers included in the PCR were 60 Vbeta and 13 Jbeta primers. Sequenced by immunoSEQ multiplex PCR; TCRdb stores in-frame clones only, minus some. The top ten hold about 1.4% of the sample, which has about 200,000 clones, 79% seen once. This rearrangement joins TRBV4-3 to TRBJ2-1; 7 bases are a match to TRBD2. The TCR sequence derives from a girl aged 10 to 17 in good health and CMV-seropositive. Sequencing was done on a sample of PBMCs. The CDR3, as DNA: TGCGCCAGCAGCCAACAGCTAGCGGCCCCACAGAATGAGCAGTTCTTC. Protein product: CASSQQLAAPQNEQFF.